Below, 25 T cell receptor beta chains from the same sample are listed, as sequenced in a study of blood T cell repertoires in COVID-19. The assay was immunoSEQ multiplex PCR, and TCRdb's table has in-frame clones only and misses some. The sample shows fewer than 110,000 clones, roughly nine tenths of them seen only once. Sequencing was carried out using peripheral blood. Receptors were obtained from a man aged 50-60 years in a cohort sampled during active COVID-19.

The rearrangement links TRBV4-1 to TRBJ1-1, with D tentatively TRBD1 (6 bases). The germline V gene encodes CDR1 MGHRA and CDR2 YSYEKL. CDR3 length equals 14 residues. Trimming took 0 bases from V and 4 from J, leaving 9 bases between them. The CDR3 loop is CASSQETGFTEAFF. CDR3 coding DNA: TGCGCCAGCAGCCAAGAAACAGGGTTCACTGAAGCTTTCTTT.

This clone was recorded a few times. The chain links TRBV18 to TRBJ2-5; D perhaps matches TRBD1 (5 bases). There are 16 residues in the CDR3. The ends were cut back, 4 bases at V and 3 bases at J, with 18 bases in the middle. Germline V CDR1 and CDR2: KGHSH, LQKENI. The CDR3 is CASSRGQAIVEETQYF. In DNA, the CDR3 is TGTGCCAGCTCACGAGGACAAGCTATCGTCGAAGAGACCCAGTACTTC.

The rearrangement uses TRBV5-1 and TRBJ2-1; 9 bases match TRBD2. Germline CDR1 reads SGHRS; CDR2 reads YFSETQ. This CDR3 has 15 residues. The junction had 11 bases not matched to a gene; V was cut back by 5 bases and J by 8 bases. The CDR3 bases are TGCGCCAGCAGGAACCAGGCGGGGGGGTACGATGAGCAGTTCTTC. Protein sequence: CASRNQAGGYDEQFF.

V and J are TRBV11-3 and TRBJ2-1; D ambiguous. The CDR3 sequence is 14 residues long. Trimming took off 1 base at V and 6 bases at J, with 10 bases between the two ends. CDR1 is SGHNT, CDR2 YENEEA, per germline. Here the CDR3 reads CASSLGRGSNEQFF. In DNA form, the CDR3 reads TGTGCCAGCAGCTTAGGACGAGGAAGCAATGAGCAGTTCTTC.

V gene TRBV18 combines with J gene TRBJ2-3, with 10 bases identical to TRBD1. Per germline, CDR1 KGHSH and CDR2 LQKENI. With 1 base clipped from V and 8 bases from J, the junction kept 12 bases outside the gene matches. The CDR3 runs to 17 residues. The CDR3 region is CASSPLSATGGGITQYF. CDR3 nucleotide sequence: TGTGCCAGCTCACCACTAAGCGCGACAGGGGGCGGTATTACGCAGTATTTT.

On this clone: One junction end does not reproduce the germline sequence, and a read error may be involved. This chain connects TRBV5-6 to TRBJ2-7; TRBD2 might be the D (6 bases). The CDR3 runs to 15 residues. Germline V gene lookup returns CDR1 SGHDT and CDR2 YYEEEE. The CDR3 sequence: CASSSYGGVLLSLHF. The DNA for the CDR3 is TGTGCCAGCAGCTCCTATGGCGGGGTTTTACTCTCACTGCACTTC.

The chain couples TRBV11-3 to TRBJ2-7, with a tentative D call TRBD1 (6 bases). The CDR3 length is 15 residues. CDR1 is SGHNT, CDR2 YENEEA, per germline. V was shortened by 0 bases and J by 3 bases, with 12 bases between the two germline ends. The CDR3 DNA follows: TGTGCCAGCAGCTTAGAGGCACAGGGTTACTACGAGCAGTACTTC. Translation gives CASSLEAQGYYEQYF.

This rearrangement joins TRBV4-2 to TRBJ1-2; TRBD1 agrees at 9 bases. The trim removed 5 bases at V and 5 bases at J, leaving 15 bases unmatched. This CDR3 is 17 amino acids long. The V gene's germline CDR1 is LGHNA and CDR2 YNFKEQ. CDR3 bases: TGTGCCAGCAGCGCTCCGGGACAGGGCGGTTCTGGTTATGGCTACACCTTC. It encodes CASSAPGQGGSGYGYTF.

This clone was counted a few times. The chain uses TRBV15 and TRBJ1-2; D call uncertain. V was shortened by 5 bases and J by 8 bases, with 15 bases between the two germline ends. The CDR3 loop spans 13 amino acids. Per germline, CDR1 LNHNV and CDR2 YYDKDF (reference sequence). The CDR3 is CATSHEPEGGYTF. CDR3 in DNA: TGTGCCACCAGCCACGAGCCCGAGGGCGGCTACACCTTC.

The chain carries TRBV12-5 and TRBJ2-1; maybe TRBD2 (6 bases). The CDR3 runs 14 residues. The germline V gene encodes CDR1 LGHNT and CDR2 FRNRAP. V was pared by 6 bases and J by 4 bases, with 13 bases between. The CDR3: CASGADYRYNEQFF. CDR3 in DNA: TGTGCTAGTGGGGCGGACTACCGTTACAATGAGCAGTTCTTC.

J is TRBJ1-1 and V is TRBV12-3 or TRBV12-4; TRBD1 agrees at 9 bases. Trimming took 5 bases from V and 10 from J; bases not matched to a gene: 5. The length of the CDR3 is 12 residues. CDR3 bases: TGTGCCAGCAGTGCGCAACAGGGGGCAGCTTTCTTT. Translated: CASSAQQGAAFF.

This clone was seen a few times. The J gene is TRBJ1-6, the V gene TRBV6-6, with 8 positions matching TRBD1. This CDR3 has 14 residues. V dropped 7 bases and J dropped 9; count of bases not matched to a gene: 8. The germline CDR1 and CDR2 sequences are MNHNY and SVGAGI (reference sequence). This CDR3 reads CASTQAGGGSPLHF. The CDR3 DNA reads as TGTGCCAGCACCCAGGCAGGGGGCGGTTCACCCCTCCACTTT.

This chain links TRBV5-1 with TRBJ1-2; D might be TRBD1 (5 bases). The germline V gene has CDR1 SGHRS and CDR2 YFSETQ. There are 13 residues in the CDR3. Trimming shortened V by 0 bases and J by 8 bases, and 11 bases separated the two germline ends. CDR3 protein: CASSLGGARGYTF. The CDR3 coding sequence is TGCGCCAGCAGCTTGGGGGGCGCGCGGGGCTACACCTTC. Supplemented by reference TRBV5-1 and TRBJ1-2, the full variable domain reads KAGVTQTPRYLIKTRGQQVTLSCSPISGHRSVSWYQQTPGQGLQFLFEYFSETQRNKGNFPGRFSGRQFSNSRSEMNVSTLELGDSALYLCASSLGGARGYTFGSGTRLTVV.

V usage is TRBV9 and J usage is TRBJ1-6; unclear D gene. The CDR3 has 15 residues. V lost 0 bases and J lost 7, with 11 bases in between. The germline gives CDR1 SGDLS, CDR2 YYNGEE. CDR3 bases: TGTGCCAGCAGCGTAGGCCAGTACCCAAATTCACCCCTCCACTTT. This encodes CASSVGQYPNSPLHF. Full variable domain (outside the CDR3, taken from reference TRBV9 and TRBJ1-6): DSGVTQTPKHLITATGQRVTLRCSPRSGDLSVYWYQQSLDQGLQFLIQYYNGEERAKGNILERFSAQQFPDLHSELNLSSLELGDSALYFCASSVGQYPNSPLHFGNGTRLTVT.

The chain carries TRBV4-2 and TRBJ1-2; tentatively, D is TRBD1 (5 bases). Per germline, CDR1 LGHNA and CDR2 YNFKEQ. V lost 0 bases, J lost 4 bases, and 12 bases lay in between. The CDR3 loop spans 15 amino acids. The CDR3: CASSQDQGGGYGYTF. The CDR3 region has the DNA TGTGCCAGCAGCCAAGATCAGGGCGGCGGCTATGGCTACACCTTC.

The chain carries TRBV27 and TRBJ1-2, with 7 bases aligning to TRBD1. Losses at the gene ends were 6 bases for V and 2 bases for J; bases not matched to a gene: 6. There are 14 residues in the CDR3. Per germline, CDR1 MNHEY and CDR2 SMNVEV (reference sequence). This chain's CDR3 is CASSAGTVNYGYTF. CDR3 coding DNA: TGTGCCAGCAGCGCGGGGACAGTCAACTATGGCTACACCTTC.

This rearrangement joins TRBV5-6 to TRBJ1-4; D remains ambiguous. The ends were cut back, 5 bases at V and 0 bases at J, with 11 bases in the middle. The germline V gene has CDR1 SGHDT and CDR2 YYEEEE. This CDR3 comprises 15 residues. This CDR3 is CASRGSGSTNEKLFF. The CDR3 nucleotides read TGTGCCAGCAGGGGGAGTGGTTCAACTAATGAAAAACTGTTTTTT.

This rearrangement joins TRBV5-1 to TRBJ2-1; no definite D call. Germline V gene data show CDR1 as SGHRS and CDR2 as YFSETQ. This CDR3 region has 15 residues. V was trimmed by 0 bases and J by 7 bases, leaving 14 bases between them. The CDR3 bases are TGCGCCAGCAGCTTGGGTTTTGCGGTCGGGAATGAGCAGTTCTTC. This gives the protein CASSLGFAVGNEQFF.

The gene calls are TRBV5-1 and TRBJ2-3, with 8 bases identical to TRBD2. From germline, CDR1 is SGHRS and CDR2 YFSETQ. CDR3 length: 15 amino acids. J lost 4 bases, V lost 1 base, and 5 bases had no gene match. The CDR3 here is CASSLHGGASDTQYF. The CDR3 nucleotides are TGCGCCAGCAGCTTGCACGGGGGGGCTTCAGATACGCAGTATTTT.

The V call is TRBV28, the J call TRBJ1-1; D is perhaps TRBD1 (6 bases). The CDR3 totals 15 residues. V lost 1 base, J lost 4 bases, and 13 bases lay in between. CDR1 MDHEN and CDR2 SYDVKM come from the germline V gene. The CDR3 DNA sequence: TGTGCCAGCAGTTTATTGCGAGGGGGGGGCACTGAAGCTTTCTTT. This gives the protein CASSLLRGGGTEAFF.

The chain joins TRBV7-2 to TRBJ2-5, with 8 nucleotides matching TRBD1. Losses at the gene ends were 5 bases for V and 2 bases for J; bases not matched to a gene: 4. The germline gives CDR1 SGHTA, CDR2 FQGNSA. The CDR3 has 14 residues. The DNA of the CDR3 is TGTGCCAGCAGCGTAACAGGGGGGCAAGAGACCCAGTACTTC. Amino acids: CASSVTGGQETQYF.

The CDR3 reads CASSLNSPHEQFF. Written as DNA, the CDR3 is TGTGCCAGCAGCTTAAATTCTCCCCATGAGCAGTTCTTC. This chain uses TRBV7-2 with TRBJ2-1; no clear D gene. From germline, CDR1 is SGHTA and CDR2 FQGNSA. The CDR3 totals 13 residues. The V end lost 2 bases, the J end lost 8 bases, and 10 bases lay between the germline ends.

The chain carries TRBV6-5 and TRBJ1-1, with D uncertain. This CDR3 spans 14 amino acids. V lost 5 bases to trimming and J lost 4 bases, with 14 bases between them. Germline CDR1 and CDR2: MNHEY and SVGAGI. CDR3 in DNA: TGTGCCAGCAGTACGGAGGTATTGGGCACTGAAGCTTTCTTT. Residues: CASSTEVLGTEAFF.

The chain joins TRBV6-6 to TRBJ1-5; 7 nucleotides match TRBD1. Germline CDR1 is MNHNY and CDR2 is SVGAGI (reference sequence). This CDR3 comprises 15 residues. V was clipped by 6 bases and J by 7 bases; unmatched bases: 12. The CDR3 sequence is CASRQGQSLGQPQHF. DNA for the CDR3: TGTGCCAGCAGGCAGGGACAGTCATTAGGGCAGCCCCAGCATTTT.

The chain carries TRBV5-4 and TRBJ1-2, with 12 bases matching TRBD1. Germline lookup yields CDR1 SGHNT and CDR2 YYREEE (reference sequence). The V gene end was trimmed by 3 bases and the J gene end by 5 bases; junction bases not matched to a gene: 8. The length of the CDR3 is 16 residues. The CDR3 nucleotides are TGTGCCAGCAGCTCGCCGGGACAGGGGGCGAGTTATGGCTACACCTTC. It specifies CASSSPGQGASYGYTF.